The source of this T cell receptor beta chain is a study of blood T cell repertoires in COVID-19. Study background: T cells, B-cell-depleted T cells, or PBMCs provided the cDNA or gDNA that served as material.

Germline V CDR1 and CDR2: SGHRS, YFSETQ. The CDR3 is 14 residues long. The ends lost 4 bases at V and 0 bases at J; junction bases unmatched: 4. Authors' data handling: Amplification with reference gene primers provided the estimates of nucleated cell counts. Measured with immunoSEQ multiplex PCR; TCRdb has only the in-frame clones, and not every one. That table supplies the V and J calls and clone size; D and trimming were determined from the DNA. The sample has 300,000 to 350,000 clones; 80% to 90% are singletons. The receptor's source is a man between 25 and 39 years old who had recovered from COVID-19. The sample taken for sequencing was PBMCs or T cells enriched from blood (not recorded which). This chain joins TRBV5-1 and TRBJ2-7, with TRBD1 matching 7 bases. The CDR3 DNA reads as TGCGCCAGCAGCCAGGACAGGCTCTCCTACGAGCAGTACTTC. It translates to CASSQDRLSYEQYF.